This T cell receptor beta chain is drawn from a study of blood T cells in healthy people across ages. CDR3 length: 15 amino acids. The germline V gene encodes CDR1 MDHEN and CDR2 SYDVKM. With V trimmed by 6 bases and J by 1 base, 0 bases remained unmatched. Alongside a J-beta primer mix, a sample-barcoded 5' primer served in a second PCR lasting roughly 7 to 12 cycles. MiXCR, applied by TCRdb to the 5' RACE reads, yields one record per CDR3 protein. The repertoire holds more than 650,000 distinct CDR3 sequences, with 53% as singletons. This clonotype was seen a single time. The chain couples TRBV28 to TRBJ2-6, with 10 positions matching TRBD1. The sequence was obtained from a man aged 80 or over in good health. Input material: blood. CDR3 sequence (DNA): TGTGCCAGCAGGGGACAGGGGTCTGGGGCCAACGTCCTGACTTTC. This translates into CASRGQGSGANVLTF.